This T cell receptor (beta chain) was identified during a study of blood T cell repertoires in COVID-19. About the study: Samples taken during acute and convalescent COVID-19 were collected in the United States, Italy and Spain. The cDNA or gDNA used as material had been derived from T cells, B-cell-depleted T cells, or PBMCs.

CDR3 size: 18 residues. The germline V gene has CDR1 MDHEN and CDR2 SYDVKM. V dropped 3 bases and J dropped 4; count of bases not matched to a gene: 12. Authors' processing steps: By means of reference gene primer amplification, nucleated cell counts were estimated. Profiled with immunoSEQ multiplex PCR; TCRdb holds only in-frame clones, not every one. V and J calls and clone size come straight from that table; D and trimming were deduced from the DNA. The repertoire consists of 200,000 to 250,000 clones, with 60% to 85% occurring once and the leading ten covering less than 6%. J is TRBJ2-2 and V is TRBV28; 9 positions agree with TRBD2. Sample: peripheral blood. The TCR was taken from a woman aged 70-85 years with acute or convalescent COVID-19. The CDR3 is CASSFGAGTSWGTGELFF. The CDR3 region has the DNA TGTGCCAGCAGTTTCGGAGCCGGGACTAGCTGGGGCACCGGGGAGCTGTTTTTT.